Below are 9 T cell receptor beta chains sequenced from a single sample in a study of cytomegalovirus exposure and HLA in healthy donors. 13 Jbeta primers and 60 Vbeta primers were used for the PCR. Libraries were prepared by immunoSEQ multiplex PCR; TCRdb keeps only in-frame clonotypes and omits some of them. The table lists tens of thousands of clones, around 80% of them singletons. The sequenced sample consisted of PBMCs. These receptors all stem from a male donor in good health and CMV-seropositive.

CDR3 region: CAWSASTGGYSPLHF. The DNA for the CDR3 is TGTGCCTGGAGTGCATCGACAGGGGGTTATTCACCCCTCCACTTT. This chain connects TRBV30 to TRBJ1-6; 9 bases are shared with TRBD1. CDR3 size: 15 residues. V trimming: 1 base; J trimming: 8 bases; junction bases outside the gene matches: 6. Germline V gives CDR1 GTSNPN, CDR2 SVGIG (reference sequence).

Only one count was recorded for this clone. This chain uses TRBV7-9 with TRBJ1-3; 7 nucleotides match TRBD1. The CDR3 is 16 residues long. The V segment lost 0 bases and the J segment 7 bases; nucleotides outside the gene matches: 9. Germline V gene lookup returns CDR1 SEHNR and CDR2 FQNEAQ (reference sequence). CDR3 sequence reads: CASSLAGTGDRNTIYF. CDR3 DNA: TGTGCCAGCAGCTTAGCAGGAACAGGGGACCGCAACACCATATATTTT.

The chain links TRBV2 to TRBJ2-7; tentatively, D is TRBD1 (7 bases). Looked up from germline, CDR1 is SNHLY and CDR2 is FYNNEI. V shed 4 bases and J shed 3 bases, with 13 bases lying between them. The length of the CDR3 is 14 residues. CDR3: CASSGPRGDYEQYF. CDR3 sequence (DNA): TGTGCCAGCAGTGGCCCCAGGGGGGACTACGAGCAGTACTTC.

The chain combines TRBV28 with TRBJ1-1; a possible D gene is TRBD1 (6 bases). CDR3 length equals 15 residues. Germline lookup yields CDR1 MDHEN and CDR2 SYDVKM. Trimming pared 8 bases from V and 4 bases from J, leaving 20 bases between. The CDR3 protein is CASLSRGGGVTEAFF. The DNA for the CDR3 is TGTGCCAGCCTTTCGAGGGGGGGTGGTGTCACTGAAGCTTTCTTT.

In this sample, this clone turned up a few times. The rearrangement uses TRBV6-5 and TRBJ1-5; D may be TRBD1 (5 bases). The germline CDR1 and CDR2 sequences are MNHEY and SVGAGI. The CDR3 runs to 16 residues. V was cut by 0 bases and J by 2 bases, with 11 bases left in between. The CDR3 DNA sequence: TGTGCCAGCAGTTACTCGACAGAGAGTGGCAATCAGCCCCAGCATTTT. This encodes CASSYSTESGNQPQHF.

With regard to this clone: Sequence at one end of the junction differs from germline and may be a read error. The chain combines TRBV4-1 with TRBJ1-1; D is possibly TRBD1 (5 bases). There are 14 residues in the CDR3. The germline V gene encodes CDR1 MGHRA and CDR2 YSYEKL. The CDR3 loop reads CASSLVGGGGRLSF. The CDR3 nucleotides are TGCGCCAGCAGTCTTGTGGGGGGTGGGGGGAGGCTTTCTTTT.

This chain joins TRBV5-1 and TRBJ2-4, with a weak D call TRBD2 (5 bases). The V end lost 4 bases, the J end lost 3 bases, and 20 bases lay between the germline ends. In germline, CDR1 is SGHRS, CDR2 YFSETQ. CDR3 length equals 17 residues. The CDR3 is CASSLNRGLGGKNIQYF. For the CDR3, the DNA is TGCGCCAGCAGCCTCAATCGTGGACTTGGTGGCAAAAACATTCAGTACTTC.

This chain connects TRBV28 to TRBJ1-5, with D uncertain. Trimming removed 2 bases at V and 5 bases at J, with 7 bases between. The CDR3 has 13 amino acids. The germline V gene encodes CDR1 MDHEN and CDR2 SYDVKM. As DNA, the CDR3 is TGTGCCAGCAGTTTACAGGTACATCAGCCCCAGCATTTT. It translates to CASSLQVHQPQHF.

V and J are TRBV30 and TRBJ1-3, with D hard to call. The CDR3 has 15 residues. Germline V gene data show CDR1 as GTSNPN and CDR2 as SVGIG (reference sequence). V lost 0 bases to trimming and J lost 2 bases, with 11 bases between them. The CDR3 sequence is CAWSVLSRPGNTIYF. CDR3 coding DNA: TGTGCCTGGAGTGTACTCAGCAGGCCTGGAAACACCATATATTTT.